The source of this T cell receptor beta chain is a study of blood T cells in healthy people across ages. Study-wide context: Every two T cells gave about one barcoded beta molecule via template switching.

Overall study findings and caveats: Calculation of diversity from one million T cells yielded estimates considered to be underestimates.

Alongside a J-beta primer mix, a sample-barcoded 5' primer served in a second PCR lasting roughly 6 to 11 cycles. TCRdb re-called the 5' RACE reads with MiXCR, one entry per CDR3 protein. In the table there are almost 800,000 distinct CDR3 sequences, about 62% of which are singletons. After removal of 5 bases from V and 1 base from J, the junction contained 8 bases not matched to a gene. Looked up from germline, CDR1 is ENHRY and CDR2 is SYGVKD. The CDR3 spans 16 residues. Per individual sample, total RNA of at least 6 micrograms was extracted. This clonotype has just a few counts. Its specificity is unknown.

The J gene is TRBJ2-4, the V gene TRBV10-3; 7 positions match TRBD2. The source material was blood. This clonotype was obtained from a man aged 25 to 45 in good health. CDR3 sequence (DNA): TGTGCCATCAGTCCGAGCGGGGAAGGCGCCAAAAACATTCAGTACTTC. Encoded protein: CAISPSGEGAKNIQYF.